This TCR beta chain comes out of a study of PD-1 blockade in classical Hodgkin lymphoma. Study outcomes and limitations: Complete responders matched newly diagnosed patients in baseline diversity. TCR diversity rose significantly by C4D1 in CD4+ but not CD8+ cells. Patients starting nivolumab less than 1 year after ASCT had lower diversity and were excluded from later analyses.

CDR3 length: 17 amino acids. J was trimmed by 4 bases and V by 7 bases; bases with no gene match: 16. Germline CDR1 reads SQVTM; CDR2 reads ANQGSEA. Stated time point: cycle 4 day 1 (C4D1), after more than five weeks of nivolumab. All patients relapsed after autologous stem cell transplantation, and brentuximab vedotin exposure varied. PBMCs, once thawed, yielded CD8+ T cells isolated by magnetic negative selection. The assay was immunoSEQ multiplex PCR, and TCRdb's table has in-frame clones only and misses some. The sample records 12,000 or so clones, approximately 85% being singletons. As regards this clone: Its antigen remains unidentified.

The V call is TRBV29-1, the J call TRBJ2-2, with 9 bases fitting TRBD2. Sequenced here: CD8+ T cells from blood, sampled before the fourth cycle of nivolumab. This TCR came from a human donor with classical Hodgkin lymphoma. The donor label of this sample is uncertain. CDR3 nucleotides: TGCAGCGCAAGACTAGCGGACTATACGTCGAGCACCGGGGAGCTGTTTTTT. Protein: CSARLADYTSSTGELFF.